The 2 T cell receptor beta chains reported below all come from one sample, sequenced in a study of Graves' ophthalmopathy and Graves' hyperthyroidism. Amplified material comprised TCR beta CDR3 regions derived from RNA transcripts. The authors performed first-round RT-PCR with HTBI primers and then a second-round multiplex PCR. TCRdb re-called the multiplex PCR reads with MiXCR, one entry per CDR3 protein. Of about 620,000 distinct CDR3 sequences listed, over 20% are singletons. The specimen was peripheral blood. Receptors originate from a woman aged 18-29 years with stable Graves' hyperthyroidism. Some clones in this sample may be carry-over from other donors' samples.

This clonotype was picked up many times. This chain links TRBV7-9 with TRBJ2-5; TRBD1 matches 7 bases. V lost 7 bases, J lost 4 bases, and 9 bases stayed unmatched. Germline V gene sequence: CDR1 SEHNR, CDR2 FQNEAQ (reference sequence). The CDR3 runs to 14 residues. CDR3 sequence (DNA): TGTGCCAGCACCCTCTCAGGGGGAGTAGAGACCCAGTACTTC. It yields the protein CASTLSGGVETQYF. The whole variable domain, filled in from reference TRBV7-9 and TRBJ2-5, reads DTGVSQNPRHKITKRGQNVTFRCDPISEHNRLYWYRQTLGQGPEFLTYFQNEAQLEKSRLLSDRFSAERPKGSFSTLEIQRTEQGDSAMYLCASTLSGGVETQYFGPGTRLLVL.

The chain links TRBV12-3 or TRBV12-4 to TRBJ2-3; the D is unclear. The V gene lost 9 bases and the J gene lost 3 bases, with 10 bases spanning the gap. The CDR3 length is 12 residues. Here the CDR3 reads CASKASTDTQYF. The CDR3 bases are TGTGCCAGTAAGGCTTCGACAGATACGCAGTATTTT.